This TCR beta chain was identified during a study of cytomegalovirus exposure and HLA in healthy donors. Study-wide background: A prior study identified 117 million unique TCR beta sequences from 200 million or so T cells.

Primers included in the PCR were 60 Vbeta and 13 Jbeta primers. Assay used: immunoSEQ multiplex PCR; TCRdb lists only in-frame clones, some missing. This table has about 160,000 clones, approximately 80% appearing once. This clone appeared a single time. Deletions cut 3 bases from V and 4 bases from J, with 17 bases between. The CDR3 contains 15 residues. Germline CDR1 SGHRS, CDR2 YFSETQ. The receptor was derived from a man aged 25 to 40 in good health and CMV-seronegative. The rearrangement uses TRBV5-1 and TRBJ2-7; tentative D call: TRBD1 (6 bases). Sample: PBMCs. CDR3 nucleotide sequence: TGCGCCAGCAGCTCCGGACAAGGGGGACGGTACGAGCAGTACTTC. Residues: CASSSGQGGRYEQYF. Together with reference TRBV5-1 and TRBJ2-7, the CDR3 gives the full variable domain: KAGVTQTPRYLIKTRGQQVTLSCSPISGHRSVSWYQQTPGQGLQFLFEYFSETQRNKGNFPGRFSGRQFSNSRSEMNVSTLELGDSALYLCASSSGQGGRYEQYFGPGTRLTVT.